This T cell receptor (beta chain) was captured in a study of response to subunit inactivated influenza vaccine. General study findings and limits: Authors suggested few new T cells are recruited by each seasonal influenza vaccination.

This clonotype has a handful of counts. The antigen remains unidentified. With 6 bases removed from V and 0 bases from J, the gap between germline ends came to 8 bases. CDR3 length: 13 amino acids. Per the germline V gene, CDR1 is SGHTA and CDR2 is FQGNSA. From the RT-PCR reads, TCRdb called clonotypes with MiXCR, one entry per CDR3 protein. The profile shows about 300,000 distinct CDR3 sequences, 20% to 25% of them singletons. The starting material was PBMCs from blood, obtained less than 22 months after vaccination. The clonotype comes from a man between 50 and 75 years old who received an inactivated influenza vaccine. V usage is TRBV7-2 and J usage is TRBJ1-1; no definite D call. CDR3 sequence: CASRYRVNTEAFF. The CDR3 DNA reads as TGTGCCAGCAGGTATAGAGTGAACACTGAAGCTTTCTTT.